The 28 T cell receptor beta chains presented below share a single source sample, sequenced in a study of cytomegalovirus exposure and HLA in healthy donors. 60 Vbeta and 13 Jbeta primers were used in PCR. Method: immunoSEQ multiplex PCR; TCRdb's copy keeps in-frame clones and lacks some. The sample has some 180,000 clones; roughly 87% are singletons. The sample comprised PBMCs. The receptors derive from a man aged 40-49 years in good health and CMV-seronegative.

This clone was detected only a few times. The CDR3 DNA reads TGTGCCAGCAGTTTAGACGGGACAGGGGATAGTGAAGCTTTCTTT. This gives the protein CASSLDGTGDSEAFF. The rearrangement joins TRBV6-6 to TRBJ1-1; 10 bases align to TRBD1. CDR1 MNHNY and CDR2 SVGAGI come from the germline V gene (reference sequence). The trim removed 4 bases at V and 7 bases at J, leaving 9 bases unmatched. The CDR3 has 15 amino acids.

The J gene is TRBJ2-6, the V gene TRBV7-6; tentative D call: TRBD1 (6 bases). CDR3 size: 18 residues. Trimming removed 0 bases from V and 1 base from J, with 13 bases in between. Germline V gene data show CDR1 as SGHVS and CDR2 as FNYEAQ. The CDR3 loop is CASSLATGLRSGANVLTF. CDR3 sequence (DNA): TGTGCCAGCAGCTTAGCCACAGGGTTAAGGTCTGGGGCCAACGTCCTGACTTTC.

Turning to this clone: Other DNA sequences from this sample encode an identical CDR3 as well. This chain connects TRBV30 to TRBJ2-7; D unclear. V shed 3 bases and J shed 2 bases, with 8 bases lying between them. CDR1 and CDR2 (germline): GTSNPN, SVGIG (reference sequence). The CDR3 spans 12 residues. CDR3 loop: CAWSPGTYEQYF. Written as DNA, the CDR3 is TGTGCCTGGAGCCCTGGCACCTACGAGCAGTACTTC. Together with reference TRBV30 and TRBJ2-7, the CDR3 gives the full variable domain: SQTIHQWPATLVQPVGSPLSLECTVEGTSNPNLYWYRQAAGRGLQLLFYSVGIGQISSEVPQNLSASRPQDRQFILSSKKLLLSDSGFYLCAWSPGTYEQYFGPGTRLTVT.

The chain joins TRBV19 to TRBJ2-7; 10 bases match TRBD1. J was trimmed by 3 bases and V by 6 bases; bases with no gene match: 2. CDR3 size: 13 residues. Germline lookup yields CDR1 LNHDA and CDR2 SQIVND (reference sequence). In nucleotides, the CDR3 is TGTGCCAGTAGCGACAGGGGGCTCTACGAGCAGTACTTC. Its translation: CASSDRGLYEQYF.

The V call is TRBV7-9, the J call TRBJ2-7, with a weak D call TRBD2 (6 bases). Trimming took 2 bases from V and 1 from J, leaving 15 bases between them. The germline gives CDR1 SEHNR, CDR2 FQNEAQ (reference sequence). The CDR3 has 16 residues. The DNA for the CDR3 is TGTGCCAGCAGCTTAATCGTCTCGGGGGAATCCTACGAGCAGTACTTC. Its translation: CASSLIVSGESYEQYF.

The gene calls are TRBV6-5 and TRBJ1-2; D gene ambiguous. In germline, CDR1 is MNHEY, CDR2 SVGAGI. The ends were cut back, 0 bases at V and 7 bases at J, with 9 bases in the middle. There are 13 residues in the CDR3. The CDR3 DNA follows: TGTGCCAGCAGTTACTCCGTAGCCGGTGGCTACACCTTC. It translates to CASSYSVAGGYTF.

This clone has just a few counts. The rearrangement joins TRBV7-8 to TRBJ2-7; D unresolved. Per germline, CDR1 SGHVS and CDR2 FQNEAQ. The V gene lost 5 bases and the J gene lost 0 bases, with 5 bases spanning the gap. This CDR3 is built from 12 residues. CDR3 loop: CASSTSSYEQYF. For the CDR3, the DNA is TGTGCCAGCAGCACGAGCTCCTACGAGCAGTACTTC.

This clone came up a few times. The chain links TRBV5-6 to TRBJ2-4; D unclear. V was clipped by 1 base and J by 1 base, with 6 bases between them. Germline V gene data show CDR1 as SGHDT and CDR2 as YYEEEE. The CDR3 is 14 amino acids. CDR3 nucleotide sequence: TGTGCCAGCAGCTTGAGTCAGGCCAAAAACATTCAGTACTTC. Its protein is CASSLSQAKNIQYF.

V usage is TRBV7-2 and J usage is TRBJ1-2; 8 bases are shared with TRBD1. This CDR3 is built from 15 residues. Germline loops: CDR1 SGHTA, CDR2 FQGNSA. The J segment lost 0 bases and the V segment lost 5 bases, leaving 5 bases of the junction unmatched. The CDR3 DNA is TGTGCCAGCAGCCCCCAGGGGGCGCCTAACTATGGCTACACCTTC. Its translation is CASSPQGAPNYGYTF.

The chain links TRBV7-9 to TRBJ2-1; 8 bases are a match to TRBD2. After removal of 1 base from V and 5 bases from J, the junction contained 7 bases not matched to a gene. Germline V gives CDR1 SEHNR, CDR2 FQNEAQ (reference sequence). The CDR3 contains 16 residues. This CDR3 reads CASSLGVLAGNNEQFF. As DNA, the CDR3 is TGTGCCAGCAGCTTAGGGGTTTTAGCGGGAAACAATGAGCAGTTCTTC. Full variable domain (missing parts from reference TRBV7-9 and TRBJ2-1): DTGVSQNPRHKITKRGQNVTFRCDPISEHNRLYWYRQTLGQGPEFLTYFQNEAQLEKSRLLSDRFSAERPKGSFSTLEIQRTEQGDSAMYLCASSLGVLAGNNEQFFGPGTRLTVL.

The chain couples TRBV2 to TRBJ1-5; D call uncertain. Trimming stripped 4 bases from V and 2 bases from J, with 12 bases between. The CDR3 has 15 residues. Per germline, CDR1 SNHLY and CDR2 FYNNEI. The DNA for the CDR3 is TGTGCCAGCAGTGCCGCCCGATCGGGCAATCAGCCCCAGCATTTT. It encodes CASSAARSGNQPQHF.

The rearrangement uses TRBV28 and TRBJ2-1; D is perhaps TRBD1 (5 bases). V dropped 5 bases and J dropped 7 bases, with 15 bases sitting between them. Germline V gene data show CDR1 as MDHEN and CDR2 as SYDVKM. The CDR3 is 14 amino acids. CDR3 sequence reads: CASSLRKGLNEQFF. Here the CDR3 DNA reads TGTGCCAGCAGTCTGCGCAAGGGGTTGAATGAGCAGTTCTTC.

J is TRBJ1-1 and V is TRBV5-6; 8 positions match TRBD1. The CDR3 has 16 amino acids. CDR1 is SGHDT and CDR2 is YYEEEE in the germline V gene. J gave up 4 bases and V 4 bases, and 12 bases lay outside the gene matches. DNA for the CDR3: TGTGCCAGCAGCCCGGATCCAGGACAGGGCGGCACTGAAGCTTTCTTT. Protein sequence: CASSPDPGQGGTEAFF.

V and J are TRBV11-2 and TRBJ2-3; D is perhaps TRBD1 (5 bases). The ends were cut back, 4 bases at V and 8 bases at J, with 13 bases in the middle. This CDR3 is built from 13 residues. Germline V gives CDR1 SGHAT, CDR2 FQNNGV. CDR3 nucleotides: TGTGCCAGCAGCTCCCCAGGGTCAAGTACGCAGTATTTT. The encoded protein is CASSSPGSSTQYF. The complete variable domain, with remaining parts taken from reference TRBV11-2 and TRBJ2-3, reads EAGVAQSPRYKIIEKRQSVAFWCNPISGHATLYWYQQILGQGPKLLIQFQNNGVVDDSQLPKDRFSAERLKGVDSTLKIQPAKLEDSAVYLCASSSPGSSTQYFGPGTRLTVL.

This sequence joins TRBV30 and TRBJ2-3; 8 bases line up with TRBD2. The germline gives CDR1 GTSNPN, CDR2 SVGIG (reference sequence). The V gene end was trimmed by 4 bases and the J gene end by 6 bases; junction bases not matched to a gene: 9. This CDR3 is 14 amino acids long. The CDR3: CAWNPRGGPDTQYF. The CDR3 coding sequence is TGTGCCTGGAACCCTCGGGGGGGGCCGGATACGCAGTATTTT.

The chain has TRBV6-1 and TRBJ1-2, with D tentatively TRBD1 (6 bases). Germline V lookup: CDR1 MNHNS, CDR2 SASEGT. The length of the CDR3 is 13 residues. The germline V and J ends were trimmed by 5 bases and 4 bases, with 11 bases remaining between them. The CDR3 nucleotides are TGTGCCAGCAGTACAGGGTCGGGCTATGGCTACACCTTC. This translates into CASSTGSGYGYTF.

CDR3 amino acids: CASSWGQPGDEQYF. The CDR3 coding sequence is TGTGCCAGCAGCTGGGGACAGCCGGGCGACGAGCAGTACTTC. The rearrangement links TRBV7-9 to TRBJ2-7; 7 bases align to TRBD1. With 4 bases clipped from V and 5 bases from J, the junction kept 8 bases outside the gene matches. The CDR3 is made up of 14 amino acids. Germline CDR1 and CDR2: SEHNR and FQNEAQ (reference sequence).

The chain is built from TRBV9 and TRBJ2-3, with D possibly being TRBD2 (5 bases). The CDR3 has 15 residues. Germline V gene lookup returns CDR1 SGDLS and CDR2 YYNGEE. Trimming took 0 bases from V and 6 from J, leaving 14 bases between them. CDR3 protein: CASSVAPGSRDTQYF. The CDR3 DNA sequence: TGTGCCAGCAGCGTAGCCCCGGGATCCCGGGATACGCAGTATTTT.

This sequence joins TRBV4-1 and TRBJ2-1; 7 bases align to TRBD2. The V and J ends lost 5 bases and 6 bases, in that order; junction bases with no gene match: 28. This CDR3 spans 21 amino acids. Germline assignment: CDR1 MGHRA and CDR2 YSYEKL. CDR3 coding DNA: TGCGCCAGCAGCTTTGCCCCCTCTGGGACTACCTTATCCCGTTTGGGCAATGAGCAGTTCTTC. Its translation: CASSFAPSGTTLSRLGNEQFF.

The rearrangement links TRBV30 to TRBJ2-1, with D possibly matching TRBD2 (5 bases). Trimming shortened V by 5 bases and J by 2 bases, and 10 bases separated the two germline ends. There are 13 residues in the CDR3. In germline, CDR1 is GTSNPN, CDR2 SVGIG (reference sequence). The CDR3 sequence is CAWGKGAYNEQFF. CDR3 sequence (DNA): TGTGCCTGGGGGAAGGGAGCCTACAATGAGCAGTTCTTC.

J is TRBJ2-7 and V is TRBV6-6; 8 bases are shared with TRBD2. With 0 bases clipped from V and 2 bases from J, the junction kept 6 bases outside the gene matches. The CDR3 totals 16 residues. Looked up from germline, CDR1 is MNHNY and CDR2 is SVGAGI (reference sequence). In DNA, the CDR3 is TGTGCCAGCAGTTACTCCGTTGCGGGGGGACCCTACGAGCAGTACTTC. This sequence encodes CASSYSVAGGPYEQYF.

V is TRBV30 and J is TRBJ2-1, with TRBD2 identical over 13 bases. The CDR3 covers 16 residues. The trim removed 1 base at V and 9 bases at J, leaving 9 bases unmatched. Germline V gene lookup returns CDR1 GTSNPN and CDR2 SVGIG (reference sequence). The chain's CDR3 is CAWSDTGTSGVREQFF. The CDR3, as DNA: TGTGCCTGGAGTGATACAGGGACTAGCGGGGTTCGTGAGCAGTTCTTC.

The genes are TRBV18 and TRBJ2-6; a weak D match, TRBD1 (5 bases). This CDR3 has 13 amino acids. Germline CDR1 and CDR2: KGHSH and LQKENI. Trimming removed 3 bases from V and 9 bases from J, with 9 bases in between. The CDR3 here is CASSPTDRNVLTF. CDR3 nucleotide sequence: TGTGCCAGCTCACCGACAGATCGCAACGTCCTGACTTTC.

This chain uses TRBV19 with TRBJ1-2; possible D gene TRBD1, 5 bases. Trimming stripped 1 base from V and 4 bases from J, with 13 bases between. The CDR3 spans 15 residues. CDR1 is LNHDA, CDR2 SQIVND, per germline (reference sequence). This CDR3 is CASSIVGREAYGYTF. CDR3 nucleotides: TGTGCCAGTAGTATAGTAGGCAGGGAGGCCTATGGCTACACCTTC.

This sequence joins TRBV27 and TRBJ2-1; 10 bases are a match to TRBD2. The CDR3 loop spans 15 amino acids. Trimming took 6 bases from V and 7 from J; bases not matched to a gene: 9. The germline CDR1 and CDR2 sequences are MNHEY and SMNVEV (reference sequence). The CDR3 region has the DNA TGTGCCAGCAGGCCCGGGACTAGCGTCAGTAATGAGCAGTTCTTC. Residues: CASRPGTSVSNEQFF.

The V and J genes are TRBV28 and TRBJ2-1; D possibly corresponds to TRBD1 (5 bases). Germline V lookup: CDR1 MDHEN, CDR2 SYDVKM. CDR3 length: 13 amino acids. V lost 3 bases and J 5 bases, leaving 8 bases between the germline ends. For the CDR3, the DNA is TGTGCCAGCAGTTTTAGGGGCAACAATGAGCAGTTCTTC. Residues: CASSFRGNNEQFF.

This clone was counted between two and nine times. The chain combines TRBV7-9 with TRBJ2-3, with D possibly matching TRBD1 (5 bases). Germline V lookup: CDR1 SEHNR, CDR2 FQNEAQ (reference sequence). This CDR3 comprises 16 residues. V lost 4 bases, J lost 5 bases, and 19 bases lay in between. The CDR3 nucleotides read TGTGCCAGCAGCTCTGTTGGAACAGGCGCCCAAGATACGCAGTATTTT. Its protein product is CASSSVGTGAQDTQYF.

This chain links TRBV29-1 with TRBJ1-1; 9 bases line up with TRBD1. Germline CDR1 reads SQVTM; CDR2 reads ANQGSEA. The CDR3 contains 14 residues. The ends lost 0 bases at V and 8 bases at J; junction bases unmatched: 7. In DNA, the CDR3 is TGCAGCGTTGAAGATCGTTTAACAGGGGGCGAAGCTTTCTTT. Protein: CSVEDRLTGGEAFF.